The present entry profiles one T cell receptor (beta chain) with its context. The sample is drawn from a study of control samples from healthy donors and cancer patients. Trimming removed 8 bases at V and 5 bases at J, with 18 bases between. This CDR3 spans 14 amino acids. Germline V lookup: CDR1 SNHLY, CDR2 FYNNEI. Assay: immunoSEQ multiplex PCR; the TCRdb copy retains only in-frame clones and omits some. The sample lists 100,000 or so clones; 91% were seen once. This chain connects TRBV2 to TRBJ2-5, with D tentatively TRBD1 (5 bases). Sequenced material: blood. The sequence came from a woman aged 25 to 39 in good health. The CDR3 sequence is CASRPTRAGETQYF. CDR3 in DNA: TGTGCCAGCCGCCCCACCAGGGCAGGGGAGACCCAGTACTTC.